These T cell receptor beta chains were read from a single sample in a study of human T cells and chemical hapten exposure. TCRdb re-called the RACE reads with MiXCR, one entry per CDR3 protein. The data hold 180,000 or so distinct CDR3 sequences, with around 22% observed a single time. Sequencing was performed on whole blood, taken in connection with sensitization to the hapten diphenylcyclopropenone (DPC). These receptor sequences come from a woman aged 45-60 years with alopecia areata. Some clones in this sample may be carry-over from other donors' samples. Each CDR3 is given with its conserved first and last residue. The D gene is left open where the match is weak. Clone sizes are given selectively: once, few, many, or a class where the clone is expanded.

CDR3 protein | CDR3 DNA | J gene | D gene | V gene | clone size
CASRYLAGAYNEQFF | TGTGCCAGCAGGTATCTAGCGGGAGCCTACAATGAGCAGTTCTTC | TRBJ2-1 | TRBD2 | TRBV2 | NA
CASSRALSTDTQYF | TGTGCCAGCAGTCGGGCGCTCAGCACAGATACGCAGTATTTT | TRBJ2-3 | NA | TRBV12-3/TRBV12-4 | few
CASSGLSLSGAGELFF | TGTGCCAGCAGTGGCCTGTCTTTATCAGGGGCCGGGGAGCTGTTTTTT | TRBJ2-2 | NA | TRBV6-1 | NA
CASSQGASRIEQFF | TGTGCAAGTTCCCAGGGGGCGAGTCGCATTGAGCAGTTCTTC | TRBJ2-1 | TRBD1 | TRBV7-2 | few
CATSRSAAGAAYEQYF | TGTGCCACCAGCAGATCCGCGGCGGGCGCCGCCTACGAGCAGTACTTC | TRBJ2-7 | NA | TRBV15 | few
CASSFLLAGGWNEQFF | TGTGCCAGCAGCTTTCTCCTAGCGGGAGGATGGAATGAGCAGTTCTTC | TRBJ2-1 | TRBD2 | TRBV11-2 | many
CASSPAGGSEKLFF | TGTGCCAGCAGCCCTGCAGGGGGGAGTGAAAAACTGTTTTTT | TRBJ1-4 | TRBD1 | TRBV12-3/TRBV12-4 | few
CASSGLAGGSSYNEQFF | TGTGCCAGTAGCGGACTAGCGGGAGGGAGCTCCTACAATGAGCAGTTCTTC | TRBJ2-1 | TRBD2 | TRBV19 | NA
CASTSGRLYGNEQFF | TGTGCCAGCACTAGCGGGAGGCTTTACGGGAATGAGCAGTTCTTC | TRBJ2-1 | TRBD2 | TRBV27 | few
CSATHAGELFF | TGCAGTGCTACCCACGCGGGAGAGCTGTTTTTT | TRBJ2-2 | NA | TRBV20-1 | few
CASGLTSGTNTGELFF | TGTGCTAGTGGTTTGACTAGCGGGACGAACACCGGGGAGCTGTTTTTT | TRBJ2-2 | TRBD2 | TRBV12-5 | NA
CSVLSLADRTDTQYF | TGCAGTGTCCTCTCCCTGGCGGACCGCACAGATACGCAGTATTTT | TRBJ2-3 | NA | TRBV20-1 | NA
CASSPLSTGNTIYF | TGTGCCAGCAGCCCCCTCTCTACTGGAAACACCATATATTTT | TRBJ1-3 | NA | TRBV7-9 | once
CATSDLSPTKVNEQFF | TGTGCCACCAGTGATTTGAGTCCAACTAAGGTCAATGAGCAGTTCTTC | TRBJ2-1 | NA | TRBV24-1 | NA
CATSDPVGQANYGYTF | TGTGCCACCAGTGATCCGGTCGGACAGGCAAACTATGGCTACACCTTC | TRBJ1-2 | TRBD1 | TRBV24-1 | NA
CASSLGGPGTEAFF | TGCGCCAGCAGCTTGGGGGGCCCGGGGACTGAAGCTTTCTTT | TRBJ1-1 | NA | TRBV5-1 | few
CASSPRLAVQETQYF | TGTGCCAGCAGCCCACGACTAGCGGTCCAAGAGACCCAGTACTTC | TRBJ2-5 | TRBD2 | TRBV7-9 | NA
CASSLEMGGNTEAFF | TGTGCCAGCAGCTTAGAAATGGGCGGAAACACTGAAGCTTTCTTT | TRBJ1-1 | NA | TRBV7-9 | NA
CASSDWQGVWSSYNSPLHF | TGTGCCAGCAGTGACTGGCAGGGGGTATGGAGCTCCTATAATTCACCCCTCCACTTT | TRBJ1-6 | TRBD1 | TRBV7-9 | few
CASSDPDTQYF | TGTGCCAGCAGTGATCCAGATACGCAGTATTTT | TRBJ2-3 | NA | TRBV2 | NA
CSAIGLAINSYNEQFF | TGCAGTGCTATCGGACTAGCGATTAACTCCTACAATGAGCAGTTCTTC | TRBJ2-1 | TRBD2 | TRBV20-1 | few
CASSLAQYSGRWFF | TGCGCCAGCAGCTTGGCCCAGTACAGTGGGAGATGGTTCTTC | TRBJ2-1 | NA | TRBV5-1 | few
CASAQHWVYEQYF | TGTGCCAGCGCTCAGCATTGGGTTTACGAGCAGTACTTC | TRBJ2-7 | NA | TRBV6-5 | many
CASRSDRADQPQHF | TGTGCCAGCAGGTCGGACAGGGCGGATCAGCCCCAGCATTTT | TRBJ1-5 | NA | TRBV21-1 | NA